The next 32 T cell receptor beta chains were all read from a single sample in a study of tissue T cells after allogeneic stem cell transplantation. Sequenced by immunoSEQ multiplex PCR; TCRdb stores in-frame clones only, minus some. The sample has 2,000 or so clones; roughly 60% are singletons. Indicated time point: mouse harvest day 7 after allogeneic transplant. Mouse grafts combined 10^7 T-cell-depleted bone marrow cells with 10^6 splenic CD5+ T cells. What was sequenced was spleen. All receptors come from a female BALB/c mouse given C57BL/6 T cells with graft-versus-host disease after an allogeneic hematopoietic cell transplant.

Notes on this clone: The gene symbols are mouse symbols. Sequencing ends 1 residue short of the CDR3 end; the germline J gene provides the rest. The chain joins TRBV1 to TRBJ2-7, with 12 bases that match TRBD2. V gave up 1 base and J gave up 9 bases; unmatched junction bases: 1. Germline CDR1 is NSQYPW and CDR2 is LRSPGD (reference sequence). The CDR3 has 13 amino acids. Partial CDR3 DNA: TGCACCTGCAGTGCAGGGGACTGGGGGGCACAGTAC. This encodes CTCSAGDWGAQY. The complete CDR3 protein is CTCSAGDWGAQYF.

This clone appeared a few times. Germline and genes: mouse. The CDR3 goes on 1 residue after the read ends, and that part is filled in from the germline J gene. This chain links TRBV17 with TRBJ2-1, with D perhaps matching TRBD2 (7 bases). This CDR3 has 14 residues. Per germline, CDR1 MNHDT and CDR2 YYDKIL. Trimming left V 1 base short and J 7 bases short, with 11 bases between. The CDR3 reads CASSRGGARAEQFF. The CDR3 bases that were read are TGTGCTAGCAGTAGAGGGGGGGCGCGAGCTGAGCAGTTC. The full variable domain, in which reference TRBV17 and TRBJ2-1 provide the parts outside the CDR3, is DTTVKQNPRYKLARVGKPVNLICSQTMNHDTMYWYQKKPNQAPKLLLFYYDKILNREADTFEKFQSSRPNNSFCSLYIGSAGLEYSAMYLCASSRGGARAEQFFGPGTRLTVL.

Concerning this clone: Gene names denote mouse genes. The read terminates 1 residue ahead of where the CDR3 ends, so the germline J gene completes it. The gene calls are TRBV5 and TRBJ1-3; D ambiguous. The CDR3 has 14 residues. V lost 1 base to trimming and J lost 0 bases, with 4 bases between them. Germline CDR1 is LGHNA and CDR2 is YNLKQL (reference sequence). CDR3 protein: CASSQADSGNTLYF. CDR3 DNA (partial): TGTGCCAGCAGCCAAGCGGATTCTGGAAATACGCTCTAT.

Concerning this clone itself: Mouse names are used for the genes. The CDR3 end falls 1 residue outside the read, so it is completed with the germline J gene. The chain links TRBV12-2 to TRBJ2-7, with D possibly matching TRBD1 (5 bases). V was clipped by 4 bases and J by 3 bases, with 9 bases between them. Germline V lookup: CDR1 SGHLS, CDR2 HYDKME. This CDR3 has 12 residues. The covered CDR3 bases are TGTGCCAGCTCCCAGGACATCTATGAACAGTAC. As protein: CASSQDIYEQY. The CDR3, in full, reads CASSQDIYEQYF.

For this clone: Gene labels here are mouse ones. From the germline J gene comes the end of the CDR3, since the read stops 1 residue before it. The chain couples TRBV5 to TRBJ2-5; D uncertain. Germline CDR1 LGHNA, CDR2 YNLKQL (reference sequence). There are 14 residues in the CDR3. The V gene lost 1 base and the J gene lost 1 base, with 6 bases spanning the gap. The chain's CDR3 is CASSQVGDQDTQYF. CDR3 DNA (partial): TGTGCCAGCAGCCAAGTCGGGGACCAAGACACCCAGTAC.

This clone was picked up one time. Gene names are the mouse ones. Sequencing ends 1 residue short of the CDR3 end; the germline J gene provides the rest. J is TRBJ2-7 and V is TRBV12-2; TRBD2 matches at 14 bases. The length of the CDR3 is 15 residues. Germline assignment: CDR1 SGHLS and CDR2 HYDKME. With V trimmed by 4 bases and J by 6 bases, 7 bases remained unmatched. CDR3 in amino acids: CASSQGLGGRLEQYF. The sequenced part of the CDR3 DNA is TGTGCCAGCTCCCAGGGACTGGGGGGGCGCCTTGAACAGTAC.

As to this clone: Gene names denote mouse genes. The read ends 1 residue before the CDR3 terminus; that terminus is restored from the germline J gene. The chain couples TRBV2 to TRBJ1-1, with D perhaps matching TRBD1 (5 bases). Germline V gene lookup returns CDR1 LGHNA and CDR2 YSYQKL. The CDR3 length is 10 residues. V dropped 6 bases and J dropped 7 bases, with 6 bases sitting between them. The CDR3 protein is CASRGEEVFF. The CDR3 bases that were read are TGTGCCAGCAGGGGGGAAGAAGTCTTC.

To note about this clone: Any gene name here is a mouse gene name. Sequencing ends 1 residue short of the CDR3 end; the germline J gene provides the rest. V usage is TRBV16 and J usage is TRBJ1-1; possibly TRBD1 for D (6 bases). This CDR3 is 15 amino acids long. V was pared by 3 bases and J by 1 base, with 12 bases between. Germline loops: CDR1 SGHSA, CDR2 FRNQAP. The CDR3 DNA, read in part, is TGTGCAAGCAGCTTCGGGGGCGGAGGGAACACAGAAGTCTTC. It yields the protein CASSFGGGGNTEVF. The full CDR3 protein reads CASSFGGGGNTEVFF.

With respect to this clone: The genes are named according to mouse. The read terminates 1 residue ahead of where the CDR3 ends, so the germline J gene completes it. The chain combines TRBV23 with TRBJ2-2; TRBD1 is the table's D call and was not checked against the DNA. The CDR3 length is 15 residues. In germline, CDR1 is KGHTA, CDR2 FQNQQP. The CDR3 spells CSSSGQGANTGQLYF. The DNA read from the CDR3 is TGCTCCAGCAGTGGGCAGGGGGCAAACACCGGGCAGCTCTAC.

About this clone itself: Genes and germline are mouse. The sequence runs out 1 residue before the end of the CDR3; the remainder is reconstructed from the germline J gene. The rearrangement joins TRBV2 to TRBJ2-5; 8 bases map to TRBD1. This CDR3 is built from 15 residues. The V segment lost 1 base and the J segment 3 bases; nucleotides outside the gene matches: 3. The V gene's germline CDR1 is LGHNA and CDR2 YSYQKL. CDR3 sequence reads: CASSQGRQGQDTQYF. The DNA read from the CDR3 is TGTGCCAGCAGCCAAGGACGACAGGGGCAAGACACCCAGTAC.

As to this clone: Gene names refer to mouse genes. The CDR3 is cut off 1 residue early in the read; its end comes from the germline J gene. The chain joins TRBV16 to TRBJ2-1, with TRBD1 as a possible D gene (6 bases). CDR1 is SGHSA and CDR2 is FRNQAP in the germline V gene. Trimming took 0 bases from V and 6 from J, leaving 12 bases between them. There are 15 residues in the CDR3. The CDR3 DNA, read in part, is TGTGCAAGCAGCTTAGACAGGGGCCTCCGTGCTGAGCAGTTC. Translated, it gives CASSLDRGLRAEQF. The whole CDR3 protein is CASSLDRGLRAEQFF.

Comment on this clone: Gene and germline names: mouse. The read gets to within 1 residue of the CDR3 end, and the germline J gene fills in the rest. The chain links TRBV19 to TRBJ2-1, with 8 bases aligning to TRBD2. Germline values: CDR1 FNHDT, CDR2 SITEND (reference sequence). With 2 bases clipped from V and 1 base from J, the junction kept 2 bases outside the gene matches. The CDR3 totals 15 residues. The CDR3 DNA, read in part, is TGTGCCAGCAGTATGACTGGGGTCAACTATGCTGAGCAGTTC. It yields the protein CASSMTGVNYAEQF. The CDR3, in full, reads CASSMTGVNYAEQFF.

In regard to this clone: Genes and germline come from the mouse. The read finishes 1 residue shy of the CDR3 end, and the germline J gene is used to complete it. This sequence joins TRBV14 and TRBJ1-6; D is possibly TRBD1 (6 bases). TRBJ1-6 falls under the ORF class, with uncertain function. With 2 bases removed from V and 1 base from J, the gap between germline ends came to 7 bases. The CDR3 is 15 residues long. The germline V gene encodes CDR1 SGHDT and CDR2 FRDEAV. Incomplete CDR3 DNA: TGTGCCAGCAGTTTGGGACACTCCTATAATTCGCCCCTCTAC. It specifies CASSLGHSYNSPLY. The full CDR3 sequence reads CASSLGHSYNSPLYF.

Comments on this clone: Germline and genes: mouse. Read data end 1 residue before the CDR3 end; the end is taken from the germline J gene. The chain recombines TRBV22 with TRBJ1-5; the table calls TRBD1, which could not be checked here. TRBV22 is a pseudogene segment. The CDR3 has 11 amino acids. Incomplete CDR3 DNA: TGTGCCAGCAAACAGAACCAGGCTCCGCTT. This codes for CASKQNQAPL. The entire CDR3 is CASKQNQAPLF.

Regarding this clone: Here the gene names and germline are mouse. The sequenced CDR3 bases are TGTGCCAGCAGTCCCGGACGGCCCCAGGCTCCGCTT. It codes for CASSPGRPQAPL. The whole CDR3 sequence reads CASSPGRPQAPLF. The chain combines TRBV13-3 with TRBJ1-5; no firm D call. Read sequence stops 1 residue before the CDR3 end, and the germline J gene provides the missing end. Germline-derived CDR1 and CDR2 are NNHDY and SYVADS. V lost 4 bases and J 6 bases, leaving 11 bases between the germline ends. The length of the CDR3 is 13 residues.

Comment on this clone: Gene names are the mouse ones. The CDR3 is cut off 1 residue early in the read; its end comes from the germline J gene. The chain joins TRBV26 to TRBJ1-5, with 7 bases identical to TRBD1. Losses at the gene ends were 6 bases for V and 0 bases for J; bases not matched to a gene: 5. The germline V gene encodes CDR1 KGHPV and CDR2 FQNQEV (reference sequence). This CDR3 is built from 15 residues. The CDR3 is CASSRDSYNNQAPLF. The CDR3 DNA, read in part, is TGTGCCAGCAGCCGGGACAGTTATAACAACCAGGCTCCGCTT.

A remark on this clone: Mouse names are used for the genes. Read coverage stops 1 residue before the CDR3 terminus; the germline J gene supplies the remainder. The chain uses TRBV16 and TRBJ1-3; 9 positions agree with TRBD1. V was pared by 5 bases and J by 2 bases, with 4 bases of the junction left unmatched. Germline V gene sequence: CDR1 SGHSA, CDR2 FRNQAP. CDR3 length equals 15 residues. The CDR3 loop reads CASSLGTGTGNTLYF. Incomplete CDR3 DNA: TGTGCAAGCAGCCTCGGGACAGGGACTGGAAATACGCTCTAT.

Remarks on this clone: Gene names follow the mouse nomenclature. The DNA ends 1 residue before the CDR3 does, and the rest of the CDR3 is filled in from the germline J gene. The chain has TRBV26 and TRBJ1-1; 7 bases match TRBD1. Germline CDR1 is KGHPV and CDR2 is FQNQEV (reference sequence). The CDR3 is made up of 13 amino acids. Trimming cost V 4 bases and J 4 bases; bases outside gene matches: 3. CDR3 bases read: TGTGCCAGCAGTCACAGGGGAGCCACAGAAGTCTTC. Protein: CASSHRGATEVF. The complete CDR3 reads CASSHRGATEVFF.

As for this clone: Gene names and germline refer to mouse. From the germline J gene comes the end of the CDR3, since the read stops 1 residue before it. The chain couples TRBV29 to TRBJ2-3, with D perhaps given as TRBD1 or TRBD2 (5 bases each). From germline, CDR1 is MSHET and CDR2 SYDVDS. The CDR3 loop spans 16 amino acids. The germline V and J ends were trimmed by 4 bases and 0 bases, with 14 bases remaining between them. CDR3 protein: CASSSLWGPSAETLYF. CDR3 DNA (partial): TGTGCTAGCAGTTCTTTATGGGGACCTAGTGCAGAAACGCTGTAT.

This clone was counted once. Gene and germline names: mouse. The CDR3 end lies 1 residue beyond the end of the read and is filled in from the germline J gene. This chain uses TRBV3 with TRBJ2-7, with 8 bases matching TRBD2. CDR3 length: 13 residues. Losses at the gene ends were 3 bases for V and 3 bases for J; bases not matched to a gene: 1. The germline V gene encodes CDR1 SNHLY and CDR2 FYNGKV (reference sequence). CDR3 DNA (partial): TGTGCCAGCAGCTTCCTGGGGGGCTATGAACAGTAC. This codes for CASSFLGGYEQY. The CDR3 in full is CASSFLGGYEQYF.

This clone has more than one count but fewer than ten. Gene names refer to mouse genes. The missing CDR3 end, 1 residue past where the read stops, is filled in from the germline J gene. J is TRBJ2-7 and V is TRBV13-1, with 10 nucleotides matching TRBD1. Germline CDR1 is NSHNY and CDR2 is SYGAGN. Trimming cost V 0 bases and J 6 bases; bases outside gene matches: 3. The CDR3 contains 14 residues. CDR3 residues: CASSDGQGALEQYF. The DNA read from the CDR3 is TGTGCCAGCAGTGATGGACAGGGGGCGCTTGAACAGTAC.

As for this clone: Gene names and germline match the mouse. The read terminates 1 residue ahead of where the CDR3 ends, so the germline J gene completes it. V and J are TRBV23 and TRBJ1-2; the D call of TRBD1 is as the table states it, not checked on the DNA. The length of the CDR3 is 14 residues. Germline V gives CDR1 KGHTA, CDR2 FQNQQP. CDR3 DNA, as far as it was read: TGCTCCAGCAGTCATAGACAGGGGAACTCCGACTACACC. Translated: CSSSHRQGNSDYT. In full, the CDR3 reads CSSSHRQGNSDYTF. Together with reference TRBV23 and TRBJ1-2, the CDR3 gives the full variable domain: DAAVTQKPRYLIKMKGQEAEMKCIPEKGHTAVFWYQQKQSKELKFLIYFQNQQPLDQIDMVKERFSAVCPSSSLCSLGIRTCEAEDSALYLCSSSHRQGNSDYTFGSGTRLLVI.

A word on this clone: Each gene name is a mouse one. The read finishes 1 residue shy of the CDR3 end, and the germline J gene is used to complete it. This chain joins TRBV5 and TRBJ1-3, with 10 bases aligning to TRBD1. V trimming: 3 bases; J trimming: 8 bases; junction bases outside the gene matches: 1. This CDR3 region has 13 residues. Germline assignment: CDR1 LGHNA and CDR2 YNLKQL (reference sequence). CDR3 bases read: TGTGCCAGCAGCCAGGGGACAGGGGATACGCTCTAT. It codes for CASSQGTGDTLY. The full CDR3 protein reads CASSQGTGDTLYF.

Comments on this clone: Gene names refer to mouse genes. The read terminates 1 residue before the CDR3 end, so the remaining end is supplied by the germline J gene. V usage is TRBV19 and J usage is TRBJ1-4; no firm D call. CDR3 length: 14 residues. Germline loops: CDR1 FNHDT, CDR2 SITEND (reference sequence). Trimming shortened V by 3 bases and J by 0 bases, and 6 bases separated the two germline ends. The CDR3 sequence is CASSSTISNERLFF. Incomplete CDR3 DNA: TGTGCCAGCAGTAGCACAATTTCCAACGAAAGATTATTT.

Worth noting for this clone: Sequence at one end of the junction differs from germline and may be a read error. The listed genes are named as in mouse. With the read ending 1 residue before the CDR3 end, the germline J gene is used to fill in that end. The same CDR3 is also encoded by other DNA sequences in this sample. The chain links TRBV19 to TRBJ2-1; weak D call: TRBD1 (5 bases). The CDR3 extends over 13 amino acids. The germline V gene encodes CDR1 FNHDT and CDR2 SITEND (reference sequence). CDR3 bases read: TGCGCCAGCATTCAGGGAAACTATGCTGAGCAGTTC. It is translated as CASIQGNYAEQF. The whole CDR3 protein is CASIQGNYAEQFF.

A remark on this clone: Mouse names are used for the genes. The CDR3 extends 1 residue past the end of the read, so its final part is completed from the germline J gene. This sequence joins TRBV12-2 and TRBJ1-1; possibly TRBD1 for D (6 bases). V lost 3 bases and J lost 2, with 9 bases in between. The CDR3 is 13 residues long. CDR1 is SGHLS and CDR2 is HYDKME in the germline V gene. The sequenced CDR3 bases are TGTGCCAGCTCTGGGGACATTAACACAGAAGTCTTC. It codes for CASSGDINTEVF. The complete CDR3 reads CASSGDINTEVFF.

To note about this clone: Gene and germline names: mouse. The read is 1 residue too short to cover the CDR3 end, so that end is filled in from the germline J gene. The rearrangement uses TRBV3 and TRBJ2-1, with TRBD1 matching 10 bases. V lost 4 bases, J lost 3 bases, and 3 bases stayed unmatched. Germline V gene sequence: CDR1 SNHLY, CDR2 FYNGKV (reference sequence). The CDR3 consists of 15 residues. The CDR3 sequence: CASSSRDRGYAEQFF. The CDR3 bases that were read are TGTGCCAGCAGCTCCCGGGACAGGGGCTATGCTGAGCAGTTC.

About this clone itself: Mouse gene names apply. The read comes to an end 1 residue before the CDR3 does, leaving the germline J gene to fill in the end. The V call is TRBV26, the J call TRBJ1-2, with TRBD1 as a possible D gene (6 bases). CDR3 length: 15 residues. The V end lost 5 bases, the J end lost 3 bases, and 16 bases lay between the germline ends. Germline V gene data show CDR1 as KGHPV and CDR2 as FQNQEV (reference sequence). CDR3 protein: CASSSSGGADSDYTF. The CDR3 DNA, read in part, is TGTGCCAGCAGTTCCTCCGGGGGCGCGGACTCCGACTACACC.

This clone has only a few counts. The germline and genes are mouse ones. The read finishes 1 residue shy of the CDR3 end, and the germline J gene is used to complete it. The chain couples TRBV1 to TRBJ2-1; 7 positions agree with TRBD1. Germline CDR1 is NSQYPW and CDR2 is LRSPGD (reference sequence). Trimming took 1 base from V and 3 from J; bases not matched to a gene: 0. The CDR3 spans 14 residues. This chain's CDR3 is CTCSAGDSYAEQFF. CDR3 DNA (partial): TGCACCTGCAGTGCAGGGGACAGCTATGCTGAGCAGTTC. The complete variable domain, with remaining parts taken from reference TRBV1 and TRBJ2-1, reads VTLLEQNPRWRLVPRGQAVNLRCILKNSQYPWMSWYQQDLQKQLQWLFTLRSPGDKEVKSLPGADYLATRVTDTELRLQVANMSQGRTLYCTCSAGDSYAEQFFGPGTRLTVL.

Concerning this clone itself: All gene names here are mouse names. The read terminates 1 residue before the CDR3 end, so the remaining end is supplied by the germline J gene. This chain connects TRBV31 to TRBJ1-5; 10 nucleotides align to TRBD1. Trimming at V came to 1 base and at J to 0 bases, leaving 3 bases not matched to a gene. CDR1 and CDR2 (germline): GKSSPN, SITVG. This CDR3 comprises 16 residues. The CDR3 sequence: CAWSRGQGYNNQAPLF. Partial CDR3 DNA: TGTGCCTGGAGTCGGGGACAGGGGTATAACAACCAGGCTCCGCTT.

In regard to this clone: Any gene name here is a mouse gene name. The part of the CDR3 DNA that was read is TGTGCCAGCGGTGATCGTGTGGGGATCTCCTATGAACAGTAC. Translation: CASGDRVGISYEQY. From start to end, the CDR3 is CASGDRVGISYEQYF. The chain carries TRBV13-2 and TRBJ2-7; possible D gene TRBD2, 5 bases. Sequencing ends 1 residue short of the CDR3 end; the germline J gene provides the rest. CDR1 is NNHNN and CDR2 is SYGAGS in the germline V gene (reference sequence). The germline V and J ends were trimmed by 1 base and 0 bases, with 11 bases remaining between them. This CDR3 spans 15 amino acids.

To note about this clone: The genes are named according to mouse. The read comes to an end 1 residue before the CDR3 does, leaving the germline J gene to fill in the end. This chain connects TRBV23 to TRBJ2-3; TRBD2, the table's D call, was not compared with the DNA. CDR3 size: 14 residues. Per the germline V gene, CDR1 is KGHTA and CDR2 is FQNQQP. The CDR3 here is CSSSRDWSAETLYF. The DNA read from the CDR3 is TGCTCCAGCAGTCGGGACTGGAGTGCAGAAACGCTGTAT. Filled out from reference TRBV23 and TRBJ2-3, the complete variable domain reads DAAVTQKPRYLIKMKGQEAEMKCIPEKGHTAVFWYQQKQSKELKFLIYFQNQQPLDQIDMVKERFSAVCPSSSLCSLGIRTCEAEDSALYLCSSSRDWSAETLYFGSGTRLTVL.